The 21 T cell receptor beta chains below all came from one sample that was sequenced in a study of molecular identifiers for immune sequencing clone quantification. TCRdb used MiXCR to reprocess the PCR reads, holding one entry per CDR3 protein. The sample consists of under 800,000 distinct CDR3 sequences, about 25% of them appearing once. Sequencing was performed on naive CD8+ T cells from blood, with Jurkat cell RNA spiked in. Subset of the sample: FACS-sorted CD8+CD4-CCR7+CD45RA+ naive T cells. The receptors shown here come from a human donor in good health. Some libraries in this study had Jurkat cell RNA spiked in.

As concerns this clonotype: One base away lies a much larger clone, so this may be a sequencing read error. CDR3 amino acids: CASSVESPPVYPQHF. The CDR3, as DNA: TGTGCCAGCAGCGTAGAGTCCCCCCCCGTCTACCCCCAGCATTTT. This sequence joins TRBV9 and TRBJ1-5; D unclear. Germline V lookup: CDR1 SGDLS, CDR2 YYNGEE. The CDR3 consists of 15 residues. The V end was cut by 0 bases, the J end by 10 bases, with 17 bases between.

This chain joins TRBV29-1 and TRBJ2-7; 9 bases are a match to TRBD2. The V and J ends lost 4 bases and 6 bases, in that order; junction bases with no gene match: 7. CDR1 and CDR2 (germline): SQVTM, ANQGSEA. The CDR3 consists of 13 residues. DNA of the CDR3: TGCAGCGTTGCTAGCGGGGAAGCCTGCGAGCAGTACTTC. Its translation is CSVASGEACEQYF.

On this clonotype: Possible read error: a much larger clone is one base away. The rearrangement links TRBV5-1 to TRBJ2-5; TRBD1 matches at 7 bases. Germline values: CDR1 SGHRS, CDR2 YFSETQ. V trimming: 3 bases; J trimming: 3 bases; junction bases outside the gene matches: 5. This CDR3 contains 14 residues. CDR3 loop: CASSSDGTEETQYF. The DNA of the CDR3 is TGCGCCAGCAGCTCGGACGGGACAGAAGAGACCCAGTACTTC.

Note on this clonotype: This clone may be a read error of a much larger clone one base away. The CDR3, as DNA: TGTGCCAGCGGTTACTGGGATAGTCGGTACGAGCAGTACTTC. Translating it yields CASGYWDSRYEQYF. This chain joins TRBV6-2 or TRBV6-3 and TRBJ2-7, with D unresolved. In germline, CDR1 is MNHEY, CDR2 SVGEGT. This CDR3 has 14 residues.

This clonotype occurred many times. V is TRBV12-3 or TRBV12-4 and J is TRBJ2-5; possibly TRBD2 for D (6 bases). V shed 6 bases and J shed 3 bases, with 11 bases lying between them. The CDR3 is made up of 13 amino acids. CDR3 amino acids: CASSPTGEETQYF. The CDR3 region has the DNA TGTGCCAGCAGCCCCACGGGGGAAGAGACCCAGTACTTC.

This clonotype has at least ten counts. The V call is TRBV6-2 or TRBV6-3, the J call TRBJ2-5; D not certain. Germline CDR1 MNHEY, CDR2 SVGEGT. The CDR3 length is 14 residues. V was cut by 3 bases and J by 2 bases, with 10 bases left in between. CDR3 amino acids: CASSYVRLQETQYF. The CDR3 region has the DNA TGTGCCAGCAGTTATGTCAGACTTCAAGAGACCCAGTACTTC.

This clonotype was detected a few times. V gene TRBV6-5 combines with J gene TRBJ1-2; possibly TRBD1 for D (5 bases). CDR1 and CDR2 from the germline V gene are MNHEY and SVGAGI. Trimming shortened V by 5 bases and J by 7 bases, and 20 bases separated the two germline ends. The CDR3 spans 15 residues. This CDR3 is CASSQGRELAGGYTF. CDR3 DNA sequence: TGTGCCAGCAGTCAGGGCAGGGAACTTGCCGGTGGCTACACCTTC.

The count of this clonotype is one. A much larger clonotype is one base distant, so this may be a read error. The CDR3 coding sequence is TGTGCCAGCAGCTTGGACTTAGCGGGGTTGACCGAGACCCTGTACTTC. It yields the protein CASSLDLAGLTETLYF. The chain uses TRBV5-4 and TRBJ2-5; 8 bases line up with TRBD2. The CDR3 totals 16 residues. The germline gives CDR1 SGHNT, CDR2 YYREEE (reference sequence).

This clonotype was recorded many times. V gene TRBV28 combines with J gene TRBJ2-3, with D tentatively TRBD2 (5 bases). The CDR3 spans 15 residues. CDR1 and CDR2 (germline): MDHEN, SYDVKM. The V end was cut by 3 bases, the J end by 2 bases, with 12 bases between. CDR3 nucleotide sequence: TGTGCCAGCAGTTTGCCGGGCCGGGACACAGATACGCAGTATTTT. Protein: CASSLPGRDTDTQYF.

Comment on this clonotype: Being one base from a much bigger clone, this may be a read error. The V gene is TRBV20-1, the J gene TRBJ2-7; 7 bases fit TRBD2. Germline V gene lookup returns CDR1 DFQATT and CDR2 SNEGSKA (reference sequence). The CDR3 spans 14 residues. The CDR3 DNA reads TGCAGTGTTAGAGATTGGGCTAGCGGCTACGAGCAGTACTTC. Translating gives CSVRDWASGYEQYF.

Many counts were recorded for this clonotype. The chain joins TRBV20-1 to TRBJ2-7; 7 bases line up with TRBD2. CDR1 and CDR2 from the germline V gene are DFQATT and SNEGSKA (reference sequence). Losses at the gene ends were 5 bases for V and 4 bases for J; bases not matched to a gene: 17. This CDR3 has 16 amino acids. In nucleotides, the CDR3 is TGCAGTGCTCATGGCGGGGGAGAGAGGAGCGCGTACGAGCAGTACTTC. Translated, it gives CSAHGGGERSAYEQYF.

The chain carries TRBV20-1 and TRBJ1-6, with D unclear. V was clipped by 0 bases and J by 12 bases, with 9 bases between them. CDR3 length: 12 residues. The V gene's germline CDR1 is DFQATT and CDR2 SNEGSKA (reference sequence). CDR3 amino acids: CSAREAPGPLHF. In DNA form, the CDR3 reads TGCAGTGCTAGAGAGGCCCCTGGACCCCTCCACTTT.

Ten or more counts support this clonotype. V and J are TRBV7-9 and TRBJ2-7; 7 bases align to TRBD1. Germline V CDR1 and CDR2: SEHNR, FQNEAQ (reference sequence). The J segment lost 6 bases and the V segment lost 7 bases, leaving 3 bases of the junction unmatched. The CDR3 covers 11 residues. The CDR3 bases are TGTGCCAGCACCACAGGGGTCGAGCAGTACTTC. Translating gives CASTTGVEQYF.

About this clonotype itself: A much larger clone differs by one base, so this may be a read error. CDR3 in amino acids: CASLPPGARNTKAFF. The DNA of the CDR3 is TGTGCCAGCCTCCCCCCAGGGGCCAGGAACACTAAAGCTTTCTTT. The chain carries TRBV7-6 and TRBJ1-1, with D perhaps matching TRBD1 (6 bases). Germline lookup yields CDR1 SGHVS and CDR2 FNYEAQ. CDR3 size: 15 residues.

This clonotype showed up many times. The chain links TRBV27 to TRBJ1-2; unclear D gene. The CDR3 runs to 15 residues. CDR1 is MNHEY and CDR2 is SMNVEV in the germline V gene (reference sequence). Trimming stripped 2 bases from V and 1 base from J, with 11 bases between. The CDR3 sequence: CASSLNPVDNYGYTF. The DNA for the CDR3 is TGTGCCAGCAGTTTAAACCCAGTGGATAACTATGGCTACACCTTC.

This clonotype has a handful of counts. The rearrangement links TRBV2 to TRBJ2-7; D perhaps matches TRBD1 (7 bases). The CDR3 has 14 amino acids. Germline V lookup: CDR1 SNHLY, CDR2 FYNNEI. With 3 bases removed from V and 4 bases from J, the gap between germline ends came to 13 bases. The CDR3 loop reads CASSDGRGEYEQYF. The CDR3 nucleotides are TGTGCCAGCAGTGATGGCAGGGGGGAGTACGAGCAGTACTTC.

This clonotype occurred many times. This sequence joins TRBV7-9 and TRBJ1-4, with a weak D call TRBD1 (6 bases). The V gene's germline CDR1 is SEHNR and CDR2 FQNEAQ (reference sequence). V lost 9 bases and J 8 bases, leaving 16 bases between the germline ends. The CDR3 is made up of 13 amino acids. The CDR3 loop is CASGGPGDEKLFF. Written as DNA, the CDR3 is TGTGCCAGTGGGGGGCCCGGGGACGAAAAACTGTTTTTT.

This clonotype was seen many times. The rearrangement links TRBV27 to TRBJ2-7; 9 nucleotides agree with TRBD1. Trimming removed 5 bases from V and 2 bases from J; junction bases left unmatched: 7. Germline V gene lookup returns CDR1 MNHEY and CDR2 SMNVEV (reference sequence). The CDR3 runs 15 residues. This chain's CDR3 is CASSPTGGLAYEQYF. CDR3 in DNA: TGTGCCAGCAGTCCGACAGGGGGTCTCGCCTACGAGCAGTACTTC.

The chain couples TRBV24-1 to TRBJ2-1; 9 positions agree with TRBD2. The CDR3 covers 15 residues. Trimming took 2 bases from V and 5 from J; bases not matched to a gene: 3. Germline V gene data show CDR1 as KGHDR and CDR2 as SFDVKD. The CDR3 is CATSDSSGNNNEQFF. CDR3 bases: TGTGCCACCAGTGATTCTAGCGGGAACAACAATGAGCAGTTCTTC.

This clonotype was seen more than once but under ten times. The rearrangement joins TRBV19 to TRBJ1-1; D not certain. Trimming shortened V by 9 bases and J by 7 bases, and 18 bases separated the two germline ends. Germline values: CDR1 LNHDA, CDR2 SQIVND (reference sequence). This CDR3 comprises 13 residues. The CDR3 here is CASIKPGYSEAFF. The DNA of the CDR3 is TGTGCCAGCATAAAACCGGGATACAGTGAAGCTTTCTTT.

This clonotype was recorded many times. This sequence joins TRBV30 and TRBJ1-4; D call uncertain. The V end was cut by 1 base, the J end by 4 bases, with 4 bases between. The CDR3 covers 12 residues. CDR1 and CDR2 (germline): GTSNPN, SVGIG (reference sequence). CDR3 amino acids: CAWSEFNEKLFF. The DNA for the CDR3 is TGTGCCTGGAGTGAGTTTAATGAAAAACTGTTTTTT.